This T cell receptor beta chain originates from a study of OX40 agonist ivuxolimab in advanced cancers. Study overall: The drug used for patients, ivuxolimab, was an agonistic anti-OX40 (CD134) antibody. Findings and caveats of the study: Some of the nonresponding patients also showed low levels of normalized T-cell clonal expansion.

CDR1 SGHRS and CDR2 YFSETQ come from the germline V gene. The CDR3 totals 15 residues. TCRdb's copy holds only in-frame clones and misses some; the assay was immunoSEQ multiplex PCR. Of some 60,000 clones in the sample, roughly 87% were seen once. Details on this clone: As yet, its antigen is unknown.

The sampling schedule covered blood at baseline, cycle 4 day 1, and cycle 7 day 1. The TCR comes from an adult with an advanced solid tumor such as melanoma, head and neck, liver or kidney cancer. The V call is TRBV5-1, the J call TRBJ2-5; the match to TRBD1 covers 7 bases. The J call may be wrong; the DNA end is better matched by TRBJ2-7. Specimen: CD4+ or CD8+ T cells sorted from blood, collected in a trial of the OX40 agonist ivuxolimab. CDR3 DNA sequence: TGCGCCAGCAGCTTGGCCGGGACAGAGTATTACGAGCAGTACTTC. Protein sequence: CASSLAGTEYYEQYF.